Only one count was recorded for the clone carrying this T cell receptor (beta chain). What it binds is unknown. The sample belongs to a study of shared clonotypes between healthy human individuals. As for the study in general: Donor ages ranged 18 to 49 years: a couple of women, a few men.

Positively selected for CCR7, the CD45RO-negative cells used as naive CD8 cells excluded terminally differentiated effector memory CD45RA+ cells. There were only Caucasian adults among the donors, and all lived in Nashville, Tennessee. General study points: Clonotypes that were shared across a few donors made up around 4.6% of naive CD4 clonotypes. Despite large depth, rarefaction showed incomplete sorted-subset sequencing.

Here immunoSEQ multiplex PCR was the method, and the copy in TCRdb shows in-frame clones only, minus some. The data show around 2,000,000 clones, over 85% seen once. The CDR3 contains 16 residues. V was pared by 5 bases and J by 3 bases, with 17 bases between. Germline V gene data show CDR1 as SEHNR and CDR2 as FQNEAQ (reference sequence). The sequence derives from a man aged 18 to 29 in good health. The specimen sequenced was naive CD8+ T cells sorted from blood. The chain carries TRBV7-9 and TRBJ2-1; possible D gene TRBD1, 6 bases. CDR3 nucleotide sequence: TGTGCCAGCAGCACCCCTGGTCAGGGGAACTACAATGAGCAGTTCTTC. Amino acid sequence: CASSTPGQGNYNEQFF.